Below, 10 T cell receptor beta chains from the same sample are listed, as sequenced in a study of T-cell reconstitution after alpha-beta-depleted transplantation in children. Unique molecular identifiers were incorporated into the prepared TCRbeta library. TCRdb re-analysed the PCR reads in MiXCR, keeping a single row per CDR3 protein. The sample includes approximately 980,000 distinct CDR3 sequences, less than 30% of them seen just once. Sequences were derived from PBMCs, mostly from graft donor cells, sampled 360 days after TCRalphabeta/CD19-depleted stem cell transplant. These receptors were taken from a boy under two years old who had a stem cell transplant for SCID, so the T cells may come from the graft donor.

This clonotype was seen ten or more times. The chain has TRBV12-3 or TRBV12-4 and TRBJ2-2; no clear D gene. The CDR3 is 12 amino acids. Trimming cost V 5 bases and J 3 bases, with 4 bases left between them. In nucleotides, the CDR3 is TGTGCCAGCAGTGGATACACCGGGGAGCTGTTTTTT. Translation gives CASSGYTGELFF.

The table lists this clonotype with a few counts. V gene TRBV7-9 combines with J gene TRBJ1-1; D is uncertain. V was shortened by 6 bases and J by 5 bases, with 10 bases between the two germline ends. In germline, CDR1 is SEHNR, CDR2 FQNEAQ (reference sequence). The CDR3 contains 12 residues. The CDR3 loop is CASSARTTEAFF. DNA for the CDR3: TGTGCCAGCAGTGCGAGGACGACTGAAGCTTTCTTT.

The DNA of the CDR3 is TGTGCCAGCTCACCAAGGGCTCAGGGGCCCTCTTTCACCTTC. Protein sequence: CASSPRAQGPSFTF. The chain recombines TRBV18 with TRBJ1-2, with a weak D call TRBD1 (6 bases). There are 14 residues in the CDR3. Germline CDR1 is KGHSH and CDR2 is LQKENI. Trimming pared 2 bases from V and 13 bases from J, leaving 20 bases between.

This clonotype showed up just a few times. This chain joins TRBV20-1 and TRBJ1-1; TRBD1 agrees at 9 bases. The ends lost 6 bases at V and 11 bases at J; junction bases unmatched: 19. The V gene's germline CDR1 is DFQATT and CDR2 SNEGSKA (reference sequence). The length of the CDR3 is 15 residues. For the CDR3, the DNA is TGCAGTGCGAAGATAGGGGGACAGGGACTAAGATGGGCTTTCTTT. Residues: CSAKIGGQGLRWAFF.

The sample holds a few counts of this clonotype. CDR3 sequence: CASSLNGGVNTEAFF. CDR3 DNA sequence: TGTGCCAGCAGTTTAAACGGGGGGGTGAACACTGAAGCTTTCTTT. The V call is TRBV28, the J call TRBJ1-1, with D possibly being TRBD1 (5 bases). The germline CDR1 and CDR2 sequences are MDHEN and SYDVKM. V shed 2 bases and J shed 0 bases, with 10 bases lying between them. The CDR3 covers 15 residues. Looking up the rest from reference TRBV28 and TRBJ1-1 gives the full variable domain: DVKVTQSSRYLVKRTGEKVFLECVQDMDHENMFWYRQDPGLGLRLIYFSYDVKMKEKGDIPEGYSVSREKKERFSLILESASTNQTSMYLCASSLNGGVNTEAFFGQGTRLTVV.

V and J are TRBV10-3 and TRBJ2-5, with 8 bases aligning to TRBD1. Germline CDR1 is ENHRY and CDR2 is SYGVKD. This CDR3 comprises 16 residues. Trimming took 0 bases from V and 2 from J; bases not matched to a gene: 5. For the CDR3, the DNA is TGTGCCATCAGTGAGTCGGGGCAGGGGGCGCAAGAGACCCAGTACTTC. This codes for CAISESGQGAQETQYF.

This clonotype was seen once. The rearrangement links TRBV7-8 to TRBJ2-6; D unresolved. The CDR3 totals 15 residues. Germline CDR1 and CDR2: SGHVS and FQNEAQ. Trimming cost V 5 bases and J 1 base, with 9 bases left between them. This CDR3 reads CASSMQSSGANVLTF. As DNA, the CDR3 is TGTGCCAGCAGCATGCAGAGTTCTGGGGCCAACGTCCTGACTTTC.

The CDR3 DNA is TGTGCCAGCAGGAGGGGTCGTCGCGACTATGGCTACACCTTC. Its protein is CASRRGRRDYGYTF. The chain combines TRBV6-1 with TRBJ1-2; TRBD1 is a possible D gene (5 bases). The V end was cut by 6 bases, the J end by 3 bases, with 14 bases between. Germline V gene data show CDR1 as MNHNS and CDR2 as SASEGT. This CDR3 has 14 amino acids.

V is TRBV5-1 and J is TRBJ2-7; 7 nucleotides match TRBD1. The V gene's germline CDR1 is SGHRS and CDR2 YFSETQ. The CDR3 covers 15 residues. Germline trimming cut 0 bases from V and 4 bases from J; bases unmatched to any gene: 7. CDR3 coding DNA: TGCGCCAGCAGCTTGGGAGTTCTGACAGGGTACGAGCAGTACTTC. Translating it yields CASSLGVLTGYEQYF.

The chain carries TRBV7-9 and TRBJ2-7; the match to TRBD1 covers 7 bases. The CDR3 runs 12 residues. V shed 8 bases and J 2 bases; nucleotides not matched to a gene: 3. Germline-derived CDR1 and CDR2 are SEHNR and FQNEAQ (reference sequence). The CDR3 loop reads CASRQGPYEQYF. For the CDR3, the DNA is TGTGCCAGCCGACAGGGTCCCTACGAGCAGTACTTC.